The T cell receptor beta chain described here comes from a study of CD8+CD57+ T cells in acquired aplastic anemia. Findings and caveats of the study: The study found no significant CD8+ Simpson's diversity difference between patients and controls.

Patients picked for sequencing had shown CD8+CD57+ cell expansion detected by flow cytometry. For this clonotype: The antigen is not known.

Both TCR beta VDJ combination and CDR3 sequence profiling were carried out. Genomic DNA was the template for this profiling. One entry per CDR3 protein results from TCRdb running MiXCR on the reads. The sample has 150,000 to 200,000 distinct CDR3 sequences; 40% to 55% are singletons. CDR1 is DFQATT and CDR2 is SNEGSKA in the germline V gene (reference sequence). Trimming removed 3 bases from V and 3 bases from J, with 17 bases in between. The CDR3 sequence is 15 residues long. The TCR comes from a human donor with aplastic anemia. The chain combines TRBV20-1 with TRBJ1-1; TRBD1 might be the D (6 bases). Sequences were obtained from sorted CD4+, CD8+, or CD8+CD57+ T cells (not recorded which) from PBMCs. This CDR3 is CSARGSVGGDTEAFF. Here the CDR3 DNA reads TGCAGTGCTAGGGGAAGCGTGGGGGGCGACACTGAAGCTTTCTTT.